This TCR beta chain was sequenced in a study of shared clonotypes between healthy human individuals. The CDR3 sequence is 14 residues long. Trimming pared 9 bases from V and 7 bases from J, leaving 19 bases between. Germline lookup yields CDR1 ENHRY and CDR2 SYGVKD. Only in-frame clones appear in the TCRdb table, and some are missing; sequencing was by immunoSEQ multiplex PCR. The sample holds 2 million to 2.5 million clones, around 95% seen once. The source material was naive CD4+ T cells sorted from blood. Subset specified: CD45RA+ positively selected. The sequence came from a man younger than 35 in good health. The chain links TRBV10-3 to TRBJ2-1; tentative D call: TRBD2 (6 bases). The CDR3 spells CAIRPDYPWNEQFF. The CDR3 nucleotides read TGTGCCATTCGCCCGGACTACCCCTGGAATGAGCAGTTCTTC.